These 31 T cell receptor beta chains originate from one sample sequenced in a study of blood T cell repertoires in COVID-19. This table comes from immunoSEQ multiplex PCR, and its TCRdb copy is limited to in-frame clones, with some not included. The table includes 15,000 to 20,000 clones, approximately 78% detected once. The sample taken for sequencing was peripheral blood. Receptor source: a man between 60 and 75 years old with active or convalescent COVID-19.

A few counts support this clone. J is TRBJ2-5 and V is TRBV2, with 10 bases that match TRBD1. This CDR3 has 13 amino acids. Germline V gives CDR1 SNHLY, CDR2 FYNNEI. Trimming took 7 bases from V and 5 from J; bases not matched to a gene: 4. The CDR3 DNA is TGTGCCAGCATCACGGACAGGGGGGAGACCCAGTACTTC. Translated, it gives CASITDRGETQYF.

The chain carries TRBV19 and TRBJ2-2, with 11 bases identical to TRBD2. V was pared by 3 bases and J by 3 bases, with 9 bases of the junction left unmatched. From germline, CDR1 is LNHDA and CDR2 SQIVND (reference sequence). CDR3 length: 18 residues. The CDR3 reads CASSIPFSGRAYTGELFF. In DNA form, the CDR3 reads TGTGCCAGTAGTATCCCTTTTAGCGGGAGGGCCTACACCGGGGAGCTGTTTTTT.

The rearrangement joins TRBV5-6 to TRBJ1-2, with a possible D match to TRBD1 (5 bases). The CDR3 runs to 13 residues. The germline V gene encodes CDR1 SGHDT and CDR2 YYEEEE. V was clipped by 6 bases and J by 4 bases, with 13 bases between them. CDR3 in amino acids: CASTPGDLYGYTF. The CDR3 DNA reads TGTGCCAGCACCCCGGGGGACCTCTATGGCTACACCTTC.

The chain recombines TRBV3-1 (or the pseudogene TRBV3-2) with TRBJ2-5; 8 positions agree with TRBD2. CDR1 and CDR2 from the germline V gene are LGHDT and YNNKEL (reference sequence). The V gene end was trimmed by 0 bases and the J gene end by 3 bases; junction bases not matched to a gene: 12. The CDR3 is 18 residues long. CDR3 coding DNA: TGTGCCAGCAGCCAAGATCCGCCGAGCGGGGGCCAAAAAGAGACCCAGTACTTC. Protein: CASSQDPPSGGQKETQYF.

J is TRBJ2-5 and V is TRBV5-5, with TRBD2 matching 10 bases. Germline lookup yields CDR1 SGHKS and CDR2 YYEKEE (reference sequence). With 4 bases clipped from V and 3 bases from J, the junction kept 9 bases outside the gene matches. This CDR3 region has 16 residues. In DNA form, the CDR3 reads TGTGCCAGCAGCCTGACCTTAGCGGGGGGCGAAGAGACCCAGTACTTC. Protein: CASSLTLAGGEETQYF.

This chain links TRBV7-9 with TRBJ2-2, with D maybe TRBD2 (5 bases). In germline, CDR1 is SEHNR, CDR2 FQNEAQ (reference sequence). V lost 2 bases, J lost 6 bases, and 13 bases lay in between. This CDR3 spans 15 amino acids. CDR3 protein: CASSLPVARAGELFF. The CDR3 DNA is TGTGCCAGCAGCTTACCTGTAGCGCGGGCCGGGGAGCTGTTTTTT. The full variable domain, in which reference TRBV7-9 and TRBJ2-2 provide the parts outside the CDR3, is DTGVSQNPRHKITKRGQNVTFRCDPISEHNRLYWYRQTLGQGPEFLTYFQNEAQLEKSRLLSDRFSAERPKGSFSTLEIQRTEQGDSAMYLCASSLPVARAGELFFGEGSRLTVL.

Worth noting for this clone: Other DNA sequences in the sample encode the same CDR3. The chain has TRBV6-2 or TRBV6-3 and TRBJ2-2, with 9 bases lining up with TRBD2. The length of the CDR3 is 16 residues. V shed 3 bases and J 4 bases; nucleotides not matched to a gene: 6. Germline CDR1 is MNHEY and CDR2 is SVGEGT. In nucleotides, the CDR3 is TGTGCCAGCAGTTATGGTGGCGGGAGGGGCACCGGGGAGCTGTTTTTT. Translating gives CASSYGGGRGTGELFF.

The chain has TRBV5-1 and TRBJ2-1; 7 bases are shared with TRBD2. Germline V lookup: CDR1 SGHRS, CDR2 YFSETQ. The CDR3 contains 14 residues. V shed 3 bases and J 9 bases; nucleotides not matched to a gene: 9. DNA for the CDR3: TGCGCCAGCAGCTGGGGGGGACTGCAGGGTGAGCAGTTCTTC. Translated, it gives CASSWGGLQGEQFF.

The rearrangement joins TRBV11-2 to TRBJ1-1; unclear D gene. V was shortened by 5 bases and J by 0 bases, with 16 bases between the two germline ends. CDR1 is SGHAT, CDR2 FQNNGV, per germline. This CDR3 comprises 16 residues. The CDR3 sequence: CASSVSGLIMNTEAFF. The CDR3 coding sequence is TGTGCCAGCAGCGTATCGGGGTTAATCATGAACACTGAAGCTTTCTTT.

This sequence joins TRBV5-8 and TRBJ1-3; D remains ambiguous. Germline loops: CDR1 SGHTS, CDR2 YDEGEE. The V end was cut by 2 bases, the J end by 4 bases, with 4 bases between. The CDR3 contains 12 residues. The DNA of the CDR3 is TGTGCCAGCAGCTTTGAGGGAAACACCATATATTTT. Translation gives CASSFEGNTIYF.

This chain joins TRBV18 and TRBJ2-7; 7 nucleotides match TRBD1. This CDR3 contains 13 residues. Per the germline V gene, CDR1 is KGHSH and CDR2 is LQKENI. Unmatched junction bases numbered 4, after V lost 5 bases and J lost 3 bases. In nucleotides, the CDR3 is TGTGCCAGCTCAAAACAGGGGCGCTACGAGCAGTACTTC. As protein: CASSKQGRYEQYF.

The CDR3 reads CASRTGVSYEQYF. The CDR3 DNA sequence: TGTGCCAGCAGGACAGGGGTTAGCTACGAGCAGTACTTC. The chain is built from TRBV28 and TRBJ2-7; 8 bases fit TRBD1. The ends lost 6 bases at V and 3 bases at J; junction bases unmatched: 4. CDR1 is MDHEN and CDR2 is SYDVKM in the germline V gene. The CDR3 covers 13 residues.

This sequence joins TRBV5-4 and TRBJ2-3, with 10 bases that match TRBD2. This CDR3 is 17 amino acids long. CDR1 SGHNT and CDR2 YYREEE come from the germline V gene (reference sequence). With 0 bases clipped from V and 0 bases from J, the junction kept 4 bases outside the gene matches. The CDR3 loop reads CASSLVSSGSSTDTQYF. The CDR3 coding sequence is TGTGCCAGCAGCTTGGTCTCTAGCGGGAGTAGCACAGATACGCAGTATTTT.

J is TRBJ2-7 and V is TRBV28; 9 positions match TRBD1. J lost 5 bases, V lost 2 bases, and 4 bases had no gene match. The germline gives CDR1 MDHEN, CDR2 SYDVKM. The CDR3 extends over 14 amino acids. The CDR3 coding sequence is TGTGCCAGCAGTTTAGGGGACAGGGTGAACGAGCAGTACTTC. This codes for CASSLGDRVNEQYF.

This chain uses TRBV5-1 with TRBJ2-5; D possibly corresponds to TRBD1 (5 bases). Germline loops: CDR1 SGHRS, CDR2 YFSETQ. The CDR3 length is 15 residues. V lost 0 bases to trimming and J lost 3 bases, with 12 bases between them. As DNA, the CDR3 is TGCGCCAGCAGCTTGGATGTAGGGGCGGAAGAGACCCAGTACTTC. Its translation is CASSLDVGAEETQYF.

The V and J genes are TRBV28 and TRBJ2-7; D is possibly TRBD2 (5 bases). V was pared by 5 bases and J by 1 base, with 12 bases between. CDR3 length: 14 residues. Germline V gene data show CDR1 as MDHEN and CDR2 as SYDVKM. CDR3 amino acids: CASSPNSVSYEQYF. Written as DNA, the CDR3 is TGTGCCAGCAGTCCGAATAGCGTTTCCTACGAGCAGTACTTC. Together with reference TRBV28 and TRBJ2-7, the CDR3 gives the full variable domain: DVKVTQSSRYLVKRTGEKVFLECVQDMDHENMFWYRQDPGLGLRLIYFSYDVKMKEKGDIPEGYSVSREKKERFSLILESASTNQTSMYLCASSPNSVSYEQYFGPGTRLTVT.

The J gene is TRBJ2-4, the V gene TRBV11-2, with 7 bases fitting TRBD1. Losses at the gene ends were 3 bases for V and 9 bases for J; bases not matched to a gene: 5. Germline V gene data show CDR1 as SGHAT and CDR2 as FQNNGV. The length of the CDR3 is 13 residues. The CDR3 protein is CASSLGRDSIQYF. The CDR3 DNA follows: TGTGCCAGCAGCTTGGGCAGGGACAGCATTCAGTACTTC.

This clone has just one count. J is TRBJ2-5 and V is TRBV5-6; D is uncertain. Trimming cost V 4 bases and J 6 bases, with 10 bases left between them. Germline CDR1 reads SGHDT; CDR2 reads YYEEEE. The CDR3 runs 12 residues. The CDR3 here is CASSNGLKTQYF. The CDR3 DNA sequence: TGTGCCAGCAGCAACGGGTTGAAGACCCAGTACTTC.

The V gene is TRBV3-1 (or the pseudogene TRBV3-2), the J gene TRBJ2-3, with D unclear. The CDR3 covers 13 residues. V was cut by 7 bases and J by 0 bases, with 8 bases left in between. Germline CDR1 reads LGHDT; CDR2 reads YNNKEL (reference sequence). Written as DNA, the CDR3 is TGTGCCAGCAATCGCGCGAGCACAGATACGCAGTATTTT. It codes for CASNRASTDTQYF.

This chain connects TRBV24-1 to TRBJ2-7; 11 nucleotides align to TRBD2. With 4 bases clipped from V and 0 bases from J, the junction kept 4 bases outside the gene matches. Looked up from germline, CDR1 is KGHDR and CDR2 is SFDVKD. The length of the CDR3 is 16 residues. CDR3 nucleotide sequence: TGTGCCACCAGTGACGGTGGGACTAGCGGCTCCTACGAGCAGTACTTC. This codes for CATSDGGTSGSYEQYF.

The chain carries TRBV5-1 and TRBJ2-5; 9 bases line up with TRBD1. From germline, CDR1 is SGHRS and CDR2 YFSETQ. J gave up 4 bases and V 4 bases, and 5 bases lay outside the gene matches. The CDR3 has 14 residues. The DNA of the CDR3 is TGCGCCAGCAGCCGGGGACAGGGACTAGAGACCCAGTACTTC. This codes for CASSRGQGLETQYF.

The chain couples TRBV27 to TRBJ1-2, with D perhaps matching TRBD1 (6 bases). Germline V gene data show CDR1 as MNHEY and CDR2 as SMNVEV (reference sequence). The V gene lost 0 bases and the J gene lost 1 base, with 12 bases spanning the gap. The CDR3 extends over 16 amino acids. CDR3 DNA: TGTGCCAGCAGTTTATCCCAGGGCAGGGGTAACTATGGCTACACCTTC. Translation gives CASSLSQGRGNYGYTF.

This clone showed up just a few times. This rearrangement joins TRBV27 to TRBJ2-1; D might be TRBD2 (5 bases). CDR1 and CDR2 from the germline V gene are MNHEY and SMNVEV (reference sequence). The V end was cut by 6 bases, the J end by 7 bases, with 13 bases between. The CDR3 sequence is 13 residues long. The CDR3 bases are TGTGCCAGCAGGACCCCGGACTCAAATGAGCAGTTCTTC. The encoded protein is CASRTPDSNEQFF.

This chain links TRBV27 with TRBJ2-1; 10 positions agree with TRBD2. The CDR3 contains 14 residues. The germline V gene has CDR1 MNHEY and CDR2 SMNVEV (reference sequence). V shed 7 bases, J shed 2 bases, and the junction held 2 bases outside the gene matches. The CDR3 reads CASTTSGTYNEQFF. As DNA, the CDR3 is TGTGCCAGCACCACTAGCGGGACCTACAATGAGCAGTTCTTC.

The chain combines TRBV11-2 with TRBJ1-4; D call uncertain. Germline-derived CDR1 and CDR2 are SGHAT and FQNNGV. The CDR3 totals 15 residues. The V end lost 2 bases, the J end lost 4 bases, and 11 bases lay between the germline ends. For the CDR3, the DNA is TGTGCCAGCAGCTTAATGGGCAGCGGTAATGAAAAACTGTTTTTT. Protein sequence: CASSLMGSGNEKLFF.

The V gene is TRBV5-1, the J gene TRBJ2-5; 8 bases agree with TRBD2. V shed 4 bases and J 4 bases; nucleotides not matched to a gene: 6. Germline lookup yields CDR1 SGHRS and CDR2 YFSETQ. CDR3 length: 14 residues. The CDR3 DNA is TGCGCCAGCAGCCAAGGCCGGGGGGGAGAGACCCAGTACTTC. This codes for CASSQGRGGETQYF.

The V call is TRBV7-9, the J call TRBJ1-2; maybe TRBD1 (6 bases). The germline CDR1 and CDR2 sequences are SEHNR and FQNEAQ (reference sequence). This CDR3 has 15 residues. The V end lost 2 bases, the J end lost 2 bases, and 12 bases lay between the germline ends. In DNA form, the CDR3 reads TGTGCCAGCAGCTTAAGCGACAGGACGAACTATGGCTACACCTTC. It translates to CASSLSDRTNYGYTF.

This chain joins TRBV19 and TRBJ1-2; TRBD1 matches at 7 bases. Trimming cost V 5 bases and J 5 bases; bases outside gene matches: 2. Germline CDR1 and CDR2: LNHDA and SQIVND (reference sequence). CDR3 length: 12 residues. CDR3 loop: CASSEQGYGYTF. CDR3 nucleotide sequence: TGTGCCAGTAGTGAACAGGGGTATGGCTACACCTTC.

The V gene is TRBV5-6, the J gene TRBJ1-2; D unresolved. In germline, CDR1 is SGHDT, CDR2 YYEEEE. The V end was cut by 4 bases, the J end by 3 bases, with 19 bases between. This CDR3 is built from 16 residues. CDR3 protein: CASSPPRHLADYGYTF. Written as DNA, the CDR3 is TGTGCCAGCAGCCCGCCGAGGCACCTAGCTGACTATGGCTACACCTTC.

CDR3 region: CASSLEGVGSYNEQFF. As DNA, the CDR3 is TGTGCCAGCAGCTTGGAGGGAGTGGGCTCCTACAATGAGCAGTTCTTC. The chain is built from TRBV28 and TRBJ2-1, with D tentatively TRBD2 (6 bases). This CDR3 has 16 residues. V lost 6 bases and J 0 bases, leaving 15 bases between the germline ends. CDR1 is MDHEN and CDR2 is SYDVKM in the germline V gene.

This rearrangement joins TRBV6-2 or TRBV6-3 to TRBJ2-5, with 7 positions matching TRBD2. There are 14 residues in the CDR3. Germline V lookup: CDR1 MNHEY, CDR2 SVGEGT. Trimming removed 6 bases from V and 7 bases from J; junction bases left unmatched: 11. This chain's CDR3 is CASSLGGGPGTQYF. CDR3 nucleotide sequence: TGTGCCAGCAGCCTGGGGGGGGGTCCGGGGACCCAGTACTTC.